This passage covers 20 T cell receptor beta chains from one sample sequenced in a study of blood T cell repertoires in COVID-19 (dated by TCRdb to about 2020). The protocol used for the library was the immunoSEQ multiplex PCR assay. Not all clones reach the TCRdb copy of this immuneACCESS table, which keeps in-frame sequences only. Checked studies attribute under half of the gap to unresolved V genes and leave the rest unexplained. This sample comprises approximately 92,000 clones, 75% to 85% of them detected only once. The ten largest clones capture over 3.5% of the sample. Sequencing was performed on peripheral blood. The source is a man aged 60-69 years with acute or convalescent COVID-19.

The chain is built from TRBV6-6 and TRBJ1-2; 7 bases line up with TRBD1. The trim removed 6 bases at V and 5 bases at J, leaving 3 bases unmatched. CDR3 length: 12 residues. CDR1 is MNHNY and CDR2 is SVGAGI in the germline V gene (reference sequence). CDR3 sequence: CASRTGTYGYTF. The CDR3 nucleotides are TGTGCCAGCAGGACAGGGACGTATGGCTACACCTTC.

The chain couples TRBV29-1 to TRBJ1-1; TRBD1 aligns across 9 bases. After removal of 5 bases from V and 10 bases from J, the junction contained 8 bases not matched to a gene. This CDR3 is built from 12 residues. Germline V gene lookup returns CDR1 SQVTM and CDR2 ANQGSEA. The CDR3 sequence: CSVLQGARGAFF. The CDR3 DNA sequence: TGCAGCGTTTTACAGGGGGCGCGTGGAGCTTTCTTT.

This chain links TRBV11-3 with TRBJ2-7; a possible D gene is TRBD2 (5 bases). This CDR3 comprises 13 residues. Germline loops: CDR1 SGHNT, CDR2 YENEEA. The germline V and J ends were trimmed by 4 bases and 2 bases, with 9 bases remaining between them. This chain's CDR3 is CASSSRTPYEQYV. CDR3 DNA sequence: TGTGCCAGCAGCTCCCGGACTCCCTACGAGCAGTACGTC.

There are a few counts of this clone. The V gene is TRBV18, the J gene TRBJ1-1, with a weak D call TRBD1 (5 bases). Germline loops: CDR1 KGHSH, CDR2 LQKENI. This CDR3 spans 16 amino acids. V lost 0 bases and J lost 0, with 11 bases in between. This CDR3 reads CASSPPSRAMNTEAFF. DNA of the CDR3: TGTGCCAGCTCACCACCCAGCAGGGCCATGAACACTGAAGCTTTCTTT.

This chain joins TRBV4-1 and TRBJ2-1; D gene ambiguous. V shed 4 bases and J shed 2 bases, with 15 bases lying between them. Germline assignment: CDR1 MGHRA and CDR2 YSYEKL. The CDR3 sequence is 16 residues long. The CDR3 loop is CASSLEARQTYNEQFF. In nucleotides, the CDR3 is TGCGCCAGCAGCCTCGAAGCCAGGCAGACCTACAATGAGCAGTTCTTC.

This chain connects TRBV7-9 to TRBJ1-1; D might be TRBD1 (6 bases). The length of the CDR3 is 13 residues. V lost 5 bases to trimming and J lost 5 bases, with 12 bases between them. CDR1 and CDR2 (germline): SEHNR, FQNEAQ (reference sequence). CDR3 sequence reads: CASSRQVRTEAFF. The CDR3 DNA reads as TGTGCCAGCAGCCGACAGGTCAGGACTGAAGCTTTCTTT.

CDR3 nucleotide sequence: TGTGCCAGCAGGCCGTCAGGGGGCAGGAATGAAAAACTGTTTTTT. This gives the protein CASRPSGGRNEKLFF. This chain links TRBV2 with TRBJ1-4; 8 bases line up with TRBD1. Germline CDR1 SNHLY, CDR2 FYNNEI. CDR3 length: 15 residues. The J segment lost 5 bases and the V segment lost 6 bases, leaving 8 bases of the junction unmatched.

This sequence joins TRBV28 and TRBJ2-7; D ambiguous. The V gene lost 8 bases and the J gene lost 3 bases, with 17 bases spanning the gap. This CDR3 is 14 amino acids long. Germline CDR1 MDHEN, CDR2 SYDVKM. CDR3: CASSTFPVIYEQYV. CDR3 DNA: TGTGCCAGCTCCACCTTCCCAGTGATCTACGAGCAGTACGTC.

The J gene is TRBJ2-1, the V gene TRBV11-3; 7 positions agree with TRBD1. The length of the CDR3 is 15 residues. V lost 1 base to trimming and J lost 10 bases; unmatched junction nucleotides: 10. CDR1 is SGHNT and CDR2 is YENEEA in the germline V gene. The CDR3: CASSLVGQGVGEQFF. The DNA of the CDR3 is TGTGCCAGCAGCTTAGTGGGGCAGGGGGTTGGGGAGCAGTTCTTC.

This clone was counted once. The chain joins TRBV29-1 to TRBJ1-5; D perhaps matches TRBD1 (6 bases). Germline CDR1 is SQVTM and CDR2 is ANQGSEA. This CDR3 is built from 15 residues. V dropped 4 bases and J dropped 0 bases, with 13 bases sitting between them. The CDR3 region is CSVVWGHYSNQPQHF. CDR3 nucleotides: TGCAGCGTTGTCTGGGGACACTATAGCAATCAGCCCCAGCATTTT.

The rearrangement uses TRBV9 and TRBJ2-3; tentative D call: TRBD1 (6 bases). Deletions cut 4 bases from V and 0 bases from J, with 21 bases between. This CDR3 is 18 amino acids long. Germline V lookup: CDR1 SGDLS, CDR2 YYNGEE. CDR3 DNA sequence: TGTGCCAGCAGCCTTGGTCCCGGGACACGCTCTAGCACAGATACGCAGTATTTT. Protein sequence: CASSLGPGTRSSTDTQYF.

The genes are TRBV7-2 and TRBJ1-1; D gene uncertain. Germline loops: CDR1 SGHTA, CDR2 FQGNSA. The CDR3 has 14 residues. Trimming left V 5 bases short and J 5 bases short, with 15 bases between. The CDR3 region has the DNA TGTGCCAGCAGCCCTTTACTTCGAGGGACTGAAGCTTTCTTT. Protein sequence: CASSPLLRGTEAFF.

This chain uses TRBV28 with TRBJ1-5; D is undetermined. The length of the CDR3 is 14 residues. Germline CDR1 and CDR2: MDHEN and SYDVKM. The V and J ends lost 4 bases and 0 bases respectively, with 7 bases between them. This CDR3 is CASSSLNSNQPQHF. Written as DNA, the CDR3 is TGTGCCAGCAGTTCCCTTAATAGCAATCAGCCCCAGCATTTT.

The J gene is TRBJ2-7, the V gene TRBV9; D might be TRBD2 (6 bases). V shed 2 bases and J shed 2 bases, with 14 bases lying between them. Germline values: CDR1 SGDLS, CDR2 YYNGEE. The CDR3 length is 15 residues. The CDR3 bases are TGTGCCAGCAGCGTGGATGGACGGGAGCCCTACGAGCAGTACGTC. Translating it yields CASSVDGREPYEQYV.

The chain links TRBV19 to TRBJ1-5; 8 bases agree with TRBD1. J was trimmed by 4 bases and V by 4 bases; bases with no gene match: 9. The CDR3 length is 16 residues. Per germline, CDR1 LNHDA and CDR2 SQIVND (reference sequence). This CDR3 reads CASSTTGGSSNQPQHF. The CDR3 bases are TGTGCCAGTAGTACTACAGGGGGTTCAAGTAATCAGCCCCAGCATTTT.

The V gene is TRBV30, the J gene TRBJ1-2, with D possibly TRBD1 on 5 matching bases. Trimming pared 7 bases from V and 8 bases from J, leaving 29 bases between. In germline, CDR1 is GTSNPN, CDR2 SVGIG (reference sequence). The CDR3 length is 16 residues. The CDR3 DNA sequence: TGTGCCTCCCCGGGATCTCTTGCCGGGGGTCAACAGGGCTACACCTTC. Its protein is CASPGSLAGGQQGYTF.

The chain links TRBV11-2 to TRBJ1-1; 10 bases match TRBD1. The CDR3 length is 15 residues. CDR1 is SGHAT, CDR2 FQNNGV, per germline. J was trimmed by 5 bases and V by 5 bases; bases with no gene match: 8. The CDR3, as DNA: TGTGCCAGCAGCCCAGCCGACAGGGGGCGAACTGAAGCTTTCTTT. Encoded protein: CASSPADRGRTEAFF.

This clone has a handful of counts. The chain joins TRBV7-9 to TRBJ1-1; D is perhaps TRBD1 (5 bases). The CDR3 has 11 amino acids. V dropped 4 bases and J dropped 8 bases, with 8 bases sitting between them. Germline assignment: CDR1 SEHNR and CDR2 FQNEAQ (reference sequence). The CDR3 bases are TGTGCCAGCAGCTCCTCAGGGGAAGCTTTCTTT. Residues: CASSSSGEAFF. Together with reference TRBV7-9 and TRBJ1-1, the CDR3 gives the full variable domain: DTGVSQNPRHKITKRGQNVTFRCDPISEHNRLYWYRQTLGQGPEFLTYFQNEAQLEKSRLLSDRFSAERPKGSFSTLEIQRTEQGDSAMYLCASSSSGEAFFGQGTRLTVV.

The gene calls are TRBV18 and TRBJ2-7; 7 bases match TRBD2. From germline, CDR1 is KGHSH and CDR2 LQKENI. The J segment lost 2 bases and the V segment lost 2 bases, leaving 3 bases of the junction unmatched. The CDR3 is made up of 14 amino acids. CDR3 coding DNA: TGTGCCAGCTCACCAAGGCGGGGGACCTACGAGCAGTACTTC. Its translation: CASSPRRGTYEQYF.

The chain couples TRBV9 to TRBJ1-3, with 7 bases that match TRBD1. V shed 4 bases, J shed 4 bases, and the junction held 8 bases outside the gene matches. Germline values: CDR1 SGDLS, CDR2 YYNGEE. The CDR3 runs to 15 residues. The CDR3 is CASSTGQERGNTIYF. The CDR3 region has the DNA TGTGCCAGCAGCACAGGACAGGAAAGAGGAAACACCATATATTTT.